This TCR beta chain was captured in a study of CD8+ T cells in alopecia areata. Notes on the study in general: Scalp data also include sequences from resident alphabeta T cells of normal skin.

The CDR3 contains 14 residues. V shed 5 bases and J shed 1 base, with 9 bases lying between them. Germline CDR1 is MNHEY and CDR2 is SMNVEV (reference sequence). After isolation, RNA underwent reverse transcription to generate cDNA as the sequencing template. Assay: immunoSEQ multiplex PCR; the TCRdb copy retains only in-frame clones and omits some. The sample yields roughly 150,000 clones, under 60% seen once. This clone has only a few counts. Its target is not known. The clonotype was recovered from a human donor with alopecia areata. Specimen: CD8+ T cells sorted from blood, collected at week 0. This chain connects TRBV27 to TRBJ1-5, with D uncertain. This chain's CDR3 is CASSPITSNQPQHF. DNA of the CDR3: TGTGCCAGCAGTCCAATAACCAGCAATCAGCCCCAGCATTTT.